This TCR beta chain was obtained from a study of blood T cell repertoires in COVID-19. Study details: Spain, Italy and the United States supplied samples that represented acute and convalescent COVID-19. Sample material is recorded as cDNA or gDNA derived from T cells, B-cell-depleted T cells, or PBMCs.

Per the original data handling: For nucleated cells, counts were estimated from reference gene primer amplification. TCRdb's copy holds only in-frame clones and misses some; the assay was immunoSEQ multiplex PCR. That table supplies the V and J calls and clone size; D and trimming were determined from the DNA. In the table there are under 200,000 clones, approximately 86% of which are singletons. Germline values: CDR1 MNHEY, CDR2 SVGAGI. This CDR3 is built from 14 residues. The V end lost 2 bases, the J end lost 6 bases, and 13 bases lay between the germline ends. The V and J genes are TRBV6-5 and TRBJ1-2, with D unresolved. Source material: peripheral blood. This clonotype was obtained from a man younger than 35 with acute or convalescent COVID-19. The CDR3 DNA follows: TGTGCCAGCAGTTACGAGGGCAGCCCGAATGGCTACACCTTC. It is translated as CASSYEGSPNGYTF.